This note documents a single T cell receptor (beta chain) sequence. Antigen specificity is unknown. These data originate in a study of shared clonotypes between healthy human individuals. Overall study results and limits: A small donor pool kept down the genetic and exposure-history diversity that was represented. Compared with memory subsets, naive subsets generally had larger estimated richness.

Assay used: immunoSEQ multiplex PCR; TCRdb lists only in-frame clones, some missing. The sample lists 2 million to 2.5 million clones, roughly 90% occurring once. Per germline, CDR1 SGHTA and CDR2 FQGNSA. The CDR3 contains 16 residues. V was clipped by 3 bases and J by 0 bases, with 9 bases between them. The TCR originated in a man aged 18 to 29 in good health. Some clones in this sample may be carry-over from other donors' samples. The sample consisted of naive CD4+ T cells from PBMCs. Subset in this sample: CD45RA+ positively selected. This sequence joins TRBV7-2 and TRBJ2-6; D unclear. The CDR3 spells CASSLGRYSGANVLTF. The CDR3 DNA reads as TGTGCCAGCAGCTTGGGAAGGTACTCTGGGGCCAACGTCCTGACTTTC.